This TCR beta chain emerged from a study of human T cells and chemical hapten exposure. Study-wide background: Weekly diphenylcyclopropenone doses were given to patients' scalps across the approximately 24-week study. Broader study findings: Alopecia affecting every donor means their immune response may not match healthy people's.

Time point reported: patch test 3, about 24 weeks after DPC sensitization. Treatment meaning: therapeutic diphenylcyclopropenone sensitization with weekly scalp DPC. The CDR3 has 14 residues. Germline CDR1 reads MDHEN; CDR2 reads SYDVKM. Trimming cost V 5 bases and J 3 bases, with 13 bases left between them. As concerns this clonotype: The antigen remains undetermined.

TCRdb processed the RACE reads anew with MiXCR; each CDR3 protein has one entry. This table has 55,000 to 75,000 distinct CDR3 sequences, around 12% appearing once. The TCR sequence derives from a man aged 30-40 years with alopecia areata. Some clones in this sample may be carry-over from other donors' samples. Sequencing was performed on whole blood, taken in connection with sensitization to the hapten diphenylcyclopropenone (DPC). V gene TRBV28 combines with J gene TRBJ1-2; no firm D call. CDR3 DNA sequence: TGTGCCAGCAGTACCCCCGCGGGTGACTATGGCTACACCTTC. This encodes CASSTPAGDYGYTF.